The rows below give T cell receptor beta chains drawn from one sample of a study of blood T cell repertoires in COVID-19. TCRdb keeps only in-frame clones here, not all; method: immunoSEQ multiplex PCR. Of almost 50,000 clones in the sample, 65% to 85% were seen once. Sequenced sample: peripheral blood. The receptors derive from a man aged 45-65 years with acute or convalescent COVID-19. CDR3s include the opening cysteine and the closing phenylalanine or tryptophan. A D gene is named only where the DNA matches it firmly. Not all rows give a size; the values are once, few, many and, for expanded clones, a class.

v_gene	j_gene	d_gene	abundance	CDR3aa	CDR3nt
TRBV25-1	TRBJ2-7	TRBD1	few	CASSGQGDLYEQYF	TGTGCCAGCAGTGGCCAGGGGGATCTCTACGAGCAGTACTTC
TRBV5-1	TRBJ2-1	TRBD2	-	CASSFSGSSYNEQFF	TGCGCCAGCAGCTTTAGCGGGAGCTCCTACAATGAGCAGTTCTTC
TRBV6-5	TRBJ2-7	TRBD1	-	CASSSYRGREQYF	TGTGCCAGCAGTTCTTACAGGGGGCGCGAGCAGTACTTC
TRBV6-2/TRBV6-3	TRBJ2-5	-	-	CASSYLQVQETQYF	TGTGCCAGCAGTTACCTGCAGGTTCAAGAGACCCAGTACTTC
TRBV18	TRBJ2-5	TRBD1	-	CASSSLTGIQETQYF	TGTGCCAGCTCGTCTTTGACAGGGATCCAAGAGACCCAGTACTTC
TRBV5-1	TRBJ2-5	TRBD2	-	CASSSQASASGSLKTQYF	TGCGCCAGCAGCTCCCAGGCCTCGGCGAGCGGGAGTTTAAAGACCCAGTACTTC
TRBV5-1	TRBJ2-7	TRBD2	-	CASSSGTSVHEQYF	TGCGCCAGCAGCTCCGGGACTAGCGTGCACGAGCAGTACTTC
TRBV5-4	TRBJ2-1	TRBD2	-	CACGGRSSYNEQFF	TGTGCCTGTGGCGGGAGGAGCTCCTACAATGAGCAGTTCTTC
TRBV5-4	TRBJ2-5	TRBD2	-	CASFPGPRTSGGMNQETQYF	TGTGCCAGCTTCCCGGGGCCCCGGACTAGCGGGGGGATGAACCAAGAGACCCAGTACTTC
TRBV18	TRBJ2-1	-	-	CASSLNNEQFF	TGTGCCAGCTCACTCAACAATGAGCAGTTCTTC
TRBV7-6	TRBJ2-7	-	-	CASSLAGRNSYEQYF	TGTGCCAGCAGCTTAGCGGGGAGAAACTCCTACGAGCAGTACTTC
TRBV5-1	TRBJ2-7	-	-	CASSSGNLAYEQYF	TGCGCCAGCAGCTCCGGGAACCTAGCCTACGAGCAGTACTTC
TRBV9	TRBJ2-7	TRBD2	-	CASSASSGYSYEQYF	TGTGCCAGCAGCGCGTCTAGCGGTTACTCCTACGAGCAGTACTTC
TRBV30	TRBJ1-4	TRBD1	-	CATQKDRGGKLFF	TGTGCCACCCAAAAGGACAGGGGGGGAAAACTGTTTTTT
TRBV18	TRBJ1-2	-	-	CASSPLPGANYGYTF	TGTGCCAGCTCACCACTTCCGGGAGCTAACTATGGCTACACCTTC
TRBV27	TRBJ1-5	TRBD1	once	CASSSLLQGARDQPQHF	TGTGCCAGCAGTTCCTTGTTACAGGGGGCGAGGGATCAGCCCCAGCATTTT
TRBV5-1	TRBJ1-6	-	few	CASSSEGTHSPLHF	TGCGCCAGCAGCTCCGAGGGTACCCATTCACCCCTCCACTTT
TRBV5-1	TRBJ1-6	-	-	CASSPWPGVDSPLHF	TGCGCCAGCAGCCCCTGGCCAGGGGTGGATTCACCCCTCCACTTT
TRBV19	TRBJ2-3	-	-	CASRPTSTDTQYF	TGTGCCAGTCGCCCTACTAGCACAGATACGCAGTATTTT
TRBV11-2	TRBJ2-5	-	-	CASSPRLEMLRSQYF	TGTGCCAGCAGCCCCCGACTAGAGATGCTTCGGTCCCAGTACTTC
TRBV11-3	TRBJ1-3	-	-	CASSPPPAVSSGNTIYF	TGTGCCAGCAGCCCACCACCTGCGGTCAGCTCTGGAAACACCATATATTTT
TRBV4-1	TRBJ1-2	-	-	CASSQVGGNYGYTF	TGCGCCAGCAGCCAAGTAGGAGGGAACTATGGCTACACCTTC
TRBV19	TRBJ2-7	TRBD1	-	CASKDRAAYEQYF	TGTGCCAGTAAGGACAGGGCGGCCTACGAGCAGTACTTC
TRBV28	TRBJ1-3	TRBD1	-	CASSGAGGFTGNTIYF	TGTGCCAGCAGTGGGGCAGGGGGCTTCACTGGAAACACCATATATTTT
TRBV19	TRBJ1-2	TRBD1	-	CASSMGPRGLGYTF	TGTGCCAGTAGTATGGGGCCAAGGGGGCTTGGCTACACCTTC
TRBV3-1/TRBV3-2	TRBJ2-2	-	-	CASSQGGTGELFF	TGTGCCAGCAGCCAAGGAGGCACCGGGGAGCTGTTTTTT
TRBV6-5	TRBJ2-2	TRBD1	-	CASSPTGDTSGELFF	TGTGCCAGCAGCCCAACAGGGGACACGTCCGGGGAGCTGTTTTTT
TRBV7-2	TRBJ2-1	-	-	CASSLDPTQDEQFF	TGTGCCAGCAGCTTAGACCCAACTCAGGATGAGCAGTTCTTC
TRBV2	TRBJ2-1	TRBD2	-	CASSNPTSGGYDEQFF	TGTGCCAGCAGTAATCCGACTAGCGGGGGTTACGATGAGCAGTTCTTC
TRBV4-2	TRBJ2-3	TRBD2	-	CASSLSAGGTDTQYF	TGTGCCAGCAGCCTCAGTGCGGGGGGCACAGATACGCAGTATTTT
TRBV5-6	TRBJ1-4	TRBD1	-	CASSQGGPANEKLFF	TGTGCCAGCAGCCAGGGGGGCCCCGCTAATGAAAAACTGTTTTTT
TRBV4-2	TRBJ1-2	-	-	CASSQGLSGNYGYTF	TGTGCCAGCAGCCAAGGACTCAGCGGTAACTATGGCTACACCTTC